This T cell receptor (beta chain) emerged from a study of CD8+ T cells in alopecia areata. On the study more broadly: Tofacitinib administration to treated patients was oral, at 5 to 10 mg twice daily. Affected scalp percentage gauged treated patients' severity.

The sample's treatment: oral pan-JAK inhibitor, 5-10 mg twice daily. PBMCs were stained for CD3, CD4 and CD8, and CD4+ and CD8+ T cells were sorted. Investigators isolated RNA and reverse transcribed it into cDNA to act as the sequencing template. Here immunoSEQ multiplex PCR was the method, and the copy in TCRdb shows in-frame clones only, minus some. The data show 130,000 to 150,000 clones, with around 82% seen just once and around 25% held by the top ten. In regard to this clone: Its target is unknown.

Findings and caveats of the study: Researchers report lesional scalp, most notably alopecia totalis/universalis, outstripped normal scalp in clonality.

This sample comprised CD8+ T cells sorted from blood, obtained at week 4, from a patient treated with tofacitinib. This TCR was recovered from a human donor with alopecia areata.

This chain's CDR3 is CASSLAGGGDTQYF. CDR3 nucleotides: TGTGCCAGCAGCTTAGCCGGGGGCGGAGATACGCAGTATTTT. This chain links TRBV13 with TRBJ2-3; D may correspond to TRBD1 or TRBD2 (6 bases each). Trimming shortened V by 1 base and J by 5 bases, and 10 bases separated the two germline ends. From germline, CDR1 is PRHDT and CDR2 FYEKMQ (reference sequence). There are 14 residues in the CDR3.